This T cell receptor beta chain is drawn from a study of shared clonotypes between healthy human individuals. The overall study: A couple of women and a few men aged 18 to 49 made up the donors. CD4 naive and memory got three plates each, CD8 naive two, CD8 memory one.

V was pared by 4 bases and J by 6 bases, with 20 bases between. From germline, CDR1 is SGHRS and CDR2 YFSETQ. This CDR3 is built from 16 residues. Findings of the study overall: Some clonotypes were shared by all four sorted-subset donors, while others were not shared. The non-shared ones had lower generation probabilities than the shared ones. The study sampled only blood, and tissue repertoires likely differ.

On this clone itself: The target antigen is unknown.

Data came from immunoSEQ multiplex PCR; TCRdb stores just in-frame clones and leaves some out. The sample includes fewer than 1.6 million clones, approximately 98.5% of them seen just once. The rearrangement links TRBV5-1 to TRBJ2-1; D ambiguous. This sequence was found in a man aged 25-40 years in good health. The sequenced material came from naive CD4+ T cells sorted from blood. Described subset: CD45RA+ positively selected. The CDR3 spells CASSPDVPLGGNEQFF. In DNA, the CDR3 is TGCGCCAGCAGCCCGGATGTGCCCCTGGGCGGCAATGAGCAGTTCTTC.